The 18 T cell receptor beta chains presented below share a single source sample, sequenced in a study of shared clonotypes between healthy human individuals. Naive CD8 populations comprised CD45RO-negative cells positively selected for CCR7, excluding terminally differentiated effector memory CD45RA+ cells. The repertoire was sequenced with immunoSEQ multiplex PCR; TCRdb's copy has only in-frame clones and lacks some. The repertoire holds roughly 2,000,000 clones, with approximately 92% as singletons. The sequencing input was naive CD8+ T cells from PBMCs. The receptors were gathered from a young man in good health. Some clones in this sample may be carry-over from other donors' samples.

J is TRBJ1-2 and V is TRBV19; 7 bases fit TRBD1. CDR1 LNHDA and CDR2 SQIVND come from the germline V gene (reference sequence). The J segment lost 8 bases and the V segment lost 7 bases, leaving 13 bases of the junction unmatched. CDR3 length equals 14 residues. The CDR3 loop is CASTITGELEGYTF. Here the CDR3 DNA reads TGTGCCAGTACCATCACAGGGGAGTTGGAAGGCTACACCTTC.

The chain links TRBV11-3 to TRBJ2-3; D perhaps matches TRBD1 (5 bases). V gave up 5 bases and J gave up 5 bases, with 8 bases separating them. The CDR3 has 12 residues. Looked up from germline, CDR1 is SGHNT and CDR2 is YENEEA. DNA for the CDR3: TGTGCCAGCAGCAACAGGAAAGATACGCAGTATTTT. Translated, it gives CASSNRKDTQYF.

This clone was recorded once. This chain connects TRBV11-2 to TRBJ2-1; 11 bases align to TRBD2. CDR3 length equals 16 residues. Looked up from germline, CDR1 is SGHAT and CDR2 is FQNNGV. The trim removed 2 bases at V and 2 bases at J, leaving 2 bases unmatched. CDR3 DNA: TGTGCCAGCAGCTTACGACTAGCGGGGACCTACAATGAGCAGTTCTTC. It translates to CASSLRLAGTYNEQFF.

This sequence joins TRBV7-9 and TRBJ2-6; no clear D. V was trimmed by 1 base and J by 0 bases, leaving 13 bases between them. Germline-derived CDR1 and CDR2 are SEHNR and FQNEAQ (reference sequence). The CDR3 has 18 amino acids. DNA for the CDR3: TGTGCCAGCAGCTTAGTGGTCCGATTAAGCTCTGGGGCCAACGTCCTGACTTTC. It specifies CASSLVVRLSSGANVLTF.

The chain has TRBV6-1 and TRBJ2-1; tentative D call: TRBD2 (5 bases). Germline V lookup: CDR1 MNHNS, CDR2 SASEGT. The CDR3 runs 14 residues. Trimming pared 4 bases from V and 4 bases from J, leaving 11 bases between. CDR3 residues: CASSARDIYNEQFF. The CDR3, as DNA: TGTGCCAGCAGTGCCCGGGATATTTACAATGAGCAGTTCTTC.

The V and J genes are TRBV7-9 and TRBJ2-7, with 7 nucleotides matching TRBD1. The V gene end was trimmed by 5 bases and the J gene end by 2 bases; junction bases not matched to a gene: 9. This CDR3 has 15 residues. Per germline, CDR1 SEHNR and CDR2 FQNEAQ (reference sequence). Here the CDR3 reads CASSPGQALTYEQYF. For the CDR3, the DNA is TGTGCCAGCAGCCCCGGACAGGCGCTAACCTACGAGCAGTACTTC.

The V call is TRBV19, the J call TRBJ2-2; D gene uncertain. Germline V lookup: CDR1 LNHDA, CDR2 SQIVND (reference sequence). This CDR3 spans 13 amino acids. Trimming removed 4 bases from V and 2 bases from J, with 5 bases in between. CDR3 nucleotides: TGTGCCAGTAGTAACAGAAACACCGGGGAGCTGTTTTTT. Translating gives CASSNRNTGELFF.

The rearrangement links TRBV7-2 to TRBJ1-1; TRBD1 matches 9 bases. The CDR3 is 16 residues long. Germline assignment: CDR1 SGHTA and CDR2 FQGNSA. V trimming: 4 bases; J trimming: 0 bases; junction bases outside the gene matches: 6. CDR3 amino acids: CASSYTGQGLNTEAFF. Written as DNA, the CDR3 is TGTGCCAGCAGCTACACGGGACAGGGATTGAACACTGAAGCTTTCTTT.

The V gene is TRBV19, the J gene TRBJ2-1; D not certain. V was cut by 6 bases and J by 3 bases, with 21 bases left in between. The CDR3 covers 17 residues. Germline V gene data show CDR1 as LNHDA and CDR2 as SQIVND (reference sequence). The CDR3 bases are TGTGCCAGTAGCCGTGAGCTAGAAACTGATTTCTACAATGAGCAGTTCTTC. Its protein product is CASSRELETDFYNEQFF.

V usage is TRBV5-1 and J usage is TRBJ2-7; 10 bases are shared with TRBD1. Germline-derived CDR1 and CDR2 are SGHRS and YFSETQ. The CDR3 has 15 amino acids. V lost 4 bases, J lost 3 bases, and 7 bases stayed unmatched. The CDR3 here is CASSPTRDRGYEQYF. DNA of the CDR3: TGCGCCAGCAGCCCAACCCGGGACAGGGGCTACGAGCAGTACTTC. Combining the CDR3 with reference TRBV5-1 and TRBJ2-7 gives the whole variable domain KAGVTQTPRYLIKTRGQQVTLSCSPISGHRSVSWYQQTPGQGLQFLFEYFSETQRNKGNFPGRFSGRQFSNSRSEMNVSTLELGDSALYLCASSPTRDRGYEQYFGPGTRLTVT.

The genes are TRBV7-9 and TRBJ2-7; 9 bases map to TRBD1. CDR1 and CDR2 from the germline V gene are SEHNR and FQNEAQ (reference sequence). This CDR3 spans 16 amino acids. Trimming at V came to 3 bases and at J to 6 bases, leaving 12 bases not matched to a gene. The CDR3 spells CASSFPIPGQGGEQYF. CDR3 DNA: TGTGCCAGCAGCTTTCCTATCCCGGGACAGGGAGGCGAGCAGTACTTC.

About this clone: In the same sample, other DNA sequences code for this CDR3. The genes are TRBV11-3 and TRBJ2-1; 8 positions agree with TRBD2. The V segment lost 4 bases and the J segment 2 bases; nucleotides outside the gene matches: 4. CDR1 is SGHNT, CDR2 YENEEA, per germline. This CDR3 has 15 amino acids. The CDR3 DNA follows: TGTGCCAGCAGCTCCCGGACTAGCCCCTACAATGAGCAGTTCTTC. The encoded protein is CASSSRTSPYNEQFF.

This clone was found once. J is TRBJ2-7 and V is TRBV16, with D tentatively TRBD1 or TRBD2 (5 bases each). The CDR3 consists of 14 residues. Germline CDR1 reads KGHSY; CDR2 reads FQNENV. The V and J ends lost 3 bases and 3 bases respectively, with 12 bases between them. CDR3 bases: TGTGCCAGCAGCCATCCCGGGACGTACTACGAGCAGTACTTC. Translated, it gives CASSHPGTYYEQYF. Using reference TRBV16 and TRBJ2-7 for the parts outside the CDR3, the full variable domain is GEEVAQTPKHLVRGEGQKAKLYCAPIKGHSYVFWYQQVLKNEFKFLISFQNENVFDETGMPKERFSAKCLPNSPCSLEIQATKLEDSAVYFCASSHPGTYYEQYFGPGTRLTVT.

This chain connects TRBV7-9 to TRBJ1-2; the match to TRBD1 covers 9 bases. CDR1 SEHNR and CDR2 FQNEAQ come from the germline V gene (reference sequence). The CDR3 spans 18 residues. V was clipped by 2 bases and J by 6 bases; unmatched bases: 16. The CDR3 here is CASSLPGANRGQGNGYTF. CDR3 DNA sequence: TGTGCCAGCAGCTTACCCGGGGCAAACCGAGGACAGGGGAATGGCTACACCTTC.

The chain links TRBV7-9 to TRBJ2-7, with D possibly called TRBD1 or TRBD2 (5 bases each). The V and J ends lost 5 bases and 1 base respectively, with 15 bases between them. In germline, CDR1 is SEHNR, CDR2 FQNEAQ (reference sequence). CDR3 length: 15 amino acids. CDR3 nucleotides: TGTGCCAGCAGCCTCCCCGGGACGGATTCCTACGAGCAGTACTTC. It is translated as CASSLPGTDSYEQYF.

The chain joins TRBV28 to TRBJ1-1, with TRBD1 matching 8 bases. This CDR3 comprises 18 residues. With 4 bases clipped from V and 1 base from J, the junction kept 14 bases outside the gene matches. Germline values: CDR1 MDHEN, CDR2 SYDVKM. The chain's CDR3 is CASSWRDRTRRGNTEAFF. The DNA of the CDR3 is TGTGCCAGCAGTTGGAGGGACAGGACCCGACGGGGGAACACTGAAGCTTTCTTT.

DNA of the CDR3: TGTGCCAGTAGTACTGGGGCAGGGGTCGTCACTGAAGCTTTCTTT. Translation: CASSTGAGVVTEAFF. The chain links TRBV19 to TRBJ1-1, with D perhaps TRBD1 (6 bases). V was pared by 4 bases and J by 4 bases, with 16 bases between. The CDR3 is 15 residues long. Per germline, CDR1 LNHDA and CDR2 SQIVND (reference sequence).

CDR3 protein: CASSLGPGTGNTIYF. CDR3 DNA: TGTGCCAGCAGCTTAGGACCAGGGACTGGAAACACCATATATTTT. J is TRBJ1-3 and V is TRBV7-2; weak D call: TRBD1 (5 bases). This CDR3 comprises 15 residues. The germline CDR1 and CDR2 sequences are SGHTA and FQGNSA. With 1 base removed from V and 2 bases from J, the gap between germline ends came to 9 bases.